The next 9 T cell receptor beta chains were all read from a single sample in a study of shared clonotypes between healthy human individuals. Clones were sequenced by immunoSEQ multiplex PCR, and TCRdb holds only the in-frame ones, with some missing. The repertoire has roughly 500,000 clones, 81% of them found once; the top ten carry approximately 12%. The sample consisted of PBMCs. Receptors were obtained from a woman between 40 and 55 years old in good health. Some clones in this sample may be carry-over from other donors' samples.

With respect to this clone: A read error may be the cause here, since a much bigger clone is one base away. The chain uses TRBV29-1 and TRBJ2-7, with TRBD1 matching over 11 bases. V shed 7 bases, J shed 5 bases, and the junction held 7 bases outside the gene matches. CDR3 size: 13 residues. The germline V gene has CDR1 SQVTM and CDR2 ANQGSEA. The CDR3 loop reads CSGVDRGPNEQYF. The CDR3 coding sequence is TGCAGCGGGGTGGACAGGGGGCCCAACGAGCAGTACTTC.

The rearrangement uses TRBV6-5 and TRBJ1-4, with D hard to call. Germline CDR1 and CDR2: MNHEY and SVGAGI. The CDR3 is made up of 12 amino acids. V lost 6 bases and J lost 7, with 9 bases in between. The DNA of the CDR3 is TGTGCCAGCAGGGGCGCAGGTGAAAAACTGTTTTTT. Its translation: CASRGAGEKLFF.

A word on this clone: A single base is all that separates this from a far larger clone, so a read error is likely. The chain has TRBV25-1 and TRBJ1-1; D is perhaps TRBD1 (6 bases). This CDR3 has 12 amino acids. Germline CDR1 is MGHDK and CDR2 is SYGVNS. CDR3 region: CTSRGLNTEAFF. In DNA form, the CDR3 reads TGTACCAGCAGGGGACTGAACACTGAAGCTTTCTTT.

The J gene is TRBJ2-7, the V gene TRBV2; D is perhaps TRBD1 (5 bases). Germline CDR1 and CDR2: SNHLY and FYNNEI. V was shortened by 3 bases and J by 2 bases, with 11 bases between the two germline ends. The CDR3 contains 14 residues. The CDR3 loop reads CASSDQGITYEQYF. The CDR3 nucleotides read TGTGCCAGCAGTGACCAGGGAATAACCTACGAGCAGTACTTC.

This clone was detected only a few times. This chain's CDR3 is CASSLVVLRGELFF. CDR3 DNA sequence: TGTGCCAGCAGCTTAGTGGTTTTACGAGGGGAGCTGTTTTTT. The chain links TRBV7-6 to TRBJ2-2, with D unclear. The ends were cut back, 1 base at V and 8 bases at J, with 11 bases in the middle. The CDR3 extends over 14 amino acids. The V gene's germline CDR1 is SGHVS and CDR2 FNYEAQ.

The chain carries TRBV4-2 and TRBJ2-2; D call uncertain. The CDR3 has 15 residues. The V and J ends lost 0 bases and 6 bases respectively, with 11 bases between them. Looked up from germline, CDR1 is LGHNA and CDR2 is YNFKEQ. The CDR3 DNA is TGTGCCAGCAGCCAAGAATCCGGGTATGCCGGGGAGCTGTTTTTT. The encoded protein is CASSQESGYAGELFF.

With respect to this clone: A far larger clone differs by one base, so this is likely a read error. Different DNA sequences within this sample yield the same CDR3. The chain recombines TRBV28 with TRBJ2-2; the match to TRBD2 covers 10 bases. CDR3 size: 14 residues. Trimming cost V 8 bases and J 7 bases; bases outside gene matches: 7. The germline V gene encodes CDR1 MDHEN and CDR2 SYDVKM. CDR3 sequence: CASLASGSGGELFF. The CDR3, as DNA: TGTGCCAGCTTGGCTAGCGGGAGTGGCGGGGAGCTGTTTTTT.

The V call is TRBV27, the J call TRBJ2-2; a possible D gene is TRBD1 (5 bases). Germline V gives CDR1 MNHEY, CDR2 SMNVEV (reference sequence). The CDR3 totals 14 residues. Trimming cost V 5 bases and J 2 bases, with 9 bases left between them. The CDR3 DNA is TGTGCCAGCAGTAGGGGCCTTAACACCGGGGAGCTGTTTTTT. Its protein is CASSRGLNTGELFF.

The chain joins TRBV19 to TRBJ2-5; TRBD2 matches at 7 bases. Germline lookup yields CDR1 LNHDA and CDR2 SQIVND (reference sequence). Losses at the gene ends were 5 bases for V and 3 bases for J; bases not matched to a gene: 12. This CDR3 is built from 16 residues. The CDR3 here is CASSRQLAGQKETQYF. As DNA, the CDR3 is TGTGCCAGTAGTCGACAATTAGCGGGCCAAAAAGAGACCCAGTACTTC.